The 20 T cell receptor beta chains below all came from one sample that was sequenced in a study of T cells after yellow fever vaccination. TCRdb reanalysed the 5' RACE reads using MiXCR and keeps one entry per CDR3 protein. The sample includes approximately 550,000 distinct CDR3 sequences, roughly 19% of them seen just once. The specimen comprised PBMCs, sampled 15 days after the yellow fever booster vaccination. All receptors come from a man aged 25 to 40 who received the YFV17D yellow fever vaccine.

This clonotype was counted only a few times. J is TRBJ2-1 and V is TRBV12-3 or TRBV12-4; 9 nucleotides align to TRBD2. V lost 1 base and J lost 8; bases outside the gene matches: 6. The CDR3 has 15 residues. As DNA, the CDR3 is TGTGCCAGCAGTTTAGTCGCGGGAGGGCCGGATGAGCAGTTCTTC. Protein product: CASSLVAGGPDEQFF.

This clonotype occurred a few times. The chain's CDR3 is CSAISPRGTYEQYF. CDR3 bases: TGCAGTGCTATTTCCCCGAGAGGCACCTACGAGCAGTACTTC. This rearrangement joins TRBV20-1 to TRBJ2-7, with D hard to call. The CDR3 contains 14 residues. Per the germline V gene, CDR1 is DFQATT and CDR2 is SNEGSKA (reference sequence). The germline V and J ends were trimmed by 4 bases and 2 bases, with 15 bases remaining between them.

The rearrangement joins TRBV6-5 to TRBJ2-2; 8 bases match TRBD2. The CDR3 contains 18 residues. CDR1 is MNHEY, CDR2 SVGAGI, per germline. Trimming at V came to 2 bases and at J to 2 bases, leaving 10 bases not matched to a gene. The CDR3 sequence is CASSYRGRGRHNTGELFF. The DNA of the CDR3 is TGTGCCAGCAGTTACCGGGGGCGCGGGAGGCATAACACCGGGGAGCTGTTTTTT.

This clonotype was seen only a few times. The CDR3 here is CSATRGGPRGNEQFF. CDR3 DNA: TGCAGTGCTACCCGGGGGGGACCCAGGGGGAATGAGCAGTTCTTC. This chain uses TRBV20-1 with TRBJ2-1; D perhaps matches TRBD2 (8 bases). CDR3 size: 15 residues. V was cut by 4 bases and J by 7 bases, with 20 bases left in between. The germline V gene encodes CDR1 DFQATT and CDR2 SNEGSKA (reference sequence).

This clonotype has just one count. The rearrangement joins TRBV7-8 to TRBJ2-7; no clear D. There are 13 residues in the CDR3. Trimming shortened V by 2 bases and J by 9 bases, and 14 bases separated the two germline ends. Germline CDR1 SGHVS, CDR2 FQNEAQ. Here the CDR3 reads CASSLKESRSQYF. The DNA for the CDR3 is TGTGCCAGCAGCTTAAAAGAGTCTCGATCGCAGTACTTC.

This chain uses TRBV29-1 with TRBJ2-7, with D possibly TRBD2 on 5 matching bases. Trimming took off 6 bases at V and 0 bases at J, with 12 bases between the two ends. In germline, CDR1 is SQVTM, CDR2 ANQGSEA. The CDR3 length is 13 residues. CDR3 amino acids: CSVTSGSSYEQYF. CDR3 bases: TGCAGCGTGACCAGCGGCAGCTCCTACGAGCAGTACTTC.

This clonotype was seen just once. The chain recombines TRBV28 with TRBJ1-6; D unclear. Germline lookup yields CDR1 MDHEN and CDR2 SYDVKM. The length of the CDR3 is 14 residues. Between the trimmed V and J ends, which lost 4 bases and 5 bases, there was a span of 9 bases. CDR3 sequence (DNA): TGTGCCAGCAGTTCAAAGGGAAATAATTCACCCCTCCACTTT. Encoded protein: CASSSKGNNSPLHF.

The chain has TRBV5-5 and TRBJ2-5; a possible D gene is TRBD1 (7 bases). V was pared by 2 bases and J by 5 bases, with 16 bases between. The CDR3 sequence is 15 residues long. The V gene's germline CDR1 is SGHKS and CDR2 YYEKEE (reference sequence). The CDR3 region is CASSFQGGPRETQYF. CDR3 nucleotides: TGTGCCAGCAGCTTCCAGGGGGGTCCGCGGGAGACCCAGTACTTC.

The chain is built from TRBV12-3 or TRBV12-4 and TRBJ2-1, with 9 bases that match TRBD2. The CDR3 loop spans 15 amino acids. With 7 bases clipped from V and 8 bases from J, the junction kept 12 bases outside the gene matches. Here the CDR3 reads CASIPTSGPLDEQFF. CDR3 bases: TGTGCCAGCATTCCGACTAGCGGTCCGTTGGATGAGCAGTTCTTC.

This clonotype came up a few times. V and J are TRBV5-1 and TRBJ2-7; no definite D call. V lost 6 bases and J lost 3, with 7 bases in between. CDR1 SGHRS and CDR2 YFSETQ come from the germline V gene. The CDR3 has 11 residues. Written as DNA, the CDR3 is TGCGCCAGCACCGGAGACTACGAGCAGTACTTC. Translating gives CASTGDYEQYF.

The chain joins TRBV28 to TRBJ2-3; D is unresolved. The CDR3 covers 14 residues. V was cut by 4 bases and J by 2 bases, with 10 bases left in between. Germline V gene sequence: CDR1 MDHEN, CDR2 SYDVKM. The CDR3: CASSSQVNTDTQYF. DNA for the CDR3: TGTGCCAGCAGTTCCCAGGTTAACACAGATACGCAGTATTTT.

J is TRBJ2-3 and V is TRBV19; 10 bases align to TRBD1. The CDR3 loop spans 15 amino acids. Germline V gene lookup returns CDR1 LNHDA and CDR2 SQIVND (reference sequence). V lost 5 bases to trimming and J lost 4 bases; unmatched junction nucleotides: 6. In DNA, the CDR3 is TGTGCCAGTAGTCGAGACAGGGGGCTCGCAGATACGCAGTATTTT. Translating gives CASSRDRGLADTQYF.

There are a few counts of this clonotype. The gene calls are TRBV24-1 and TRBJ2-1; D may correspond to TRBD1 or TRBD2 (6 bases each). The CDR3 has 15 amino acids. Germline CDR1 KGHDR, CDR2 SFDVKD. The V end lost 4 bases, the J end lost 3 bases, and 12 bases lay between the germline ends. The CDR3 loop reads CATSELGGGYNEQFF. CDR3 nucleotide sequence: TGTGCCACCAGTGAACTAGGGGGAGGCTACAATGAGCAGTTCTTC.

The chain joins TRBV6-5 to TRBJ1-4; D ambiguous. CDR1 and CDR2 (germline): MNHEY, SVGAGI. V was clipped by 0 bases and J by 5 bases, with 10 bases between them. This CDR3 comprises 15 residues. CDR3 in amino acids: CASSYSITANEKLFF. The CDR3 DNA reads as TGTGCCAGCAGTTACTCGATAACAGCCAATGAAAAACTGTTTTTT.

V gene TRBV5-1 combines with J gene TRBJ1-4, with 7 bases lining up with TRBD1. Looked up from germline, CDR1 is SGHRS and CDR2 is YFSETQ. Germline trimming cut 4 bases from V and 5 bases from J; bases unmatched to any gene: 8. The length of the CDR3 is 15 residues. The CDR3 is CASSLAGTANEKLFF. As DNA, the CDR3 is TGCGCCAGCAGCCTTGCCGGGACAGCGAATGAAAAACTGTTTTTT.

This clonotype was picked up a small number of times. The chain joins TRBV11-2 to TRBJ2-3; no clear D. The CDR3 is 14 residues long. Trimming stripped 5 bases from V and 2 bases from J, with 11 bases between. Germline V CDR1 and CDR2: SGHAT, FQNNGV. CDR3 nucleotides: TGTGCCAGCAGCCAAGTGGCCGTCACAGATACGCAGTATTTT. Its translation is CASSQVAVTDTQYF.

V usage is TRBV10-3 and J usage is TRBJ2-1; D not resolved. Germline CDR1 ENHRY, CDR2 SYGVKD. There are 11 residues in the CDR3. Trimming took off 4 bases at V and 10 bases at J, with 8 bases between the two ends. The CDR3 region has the DNA TGTGCCATCAGTGCCCCCGGGGAGCAGTTCTTC. Residues: CAISAPGEQFF.

The gene calls are TRBV12-5 and TRBJ1-2; D gene unclear. This CDR3 contains 13 residues. CDR1 LGHNT and CDR2 FRNRAP come from the germline V gene. V was cut by 1 base and J by 6 bases, with 9 bases left in between. The chain's CDR3 is CASGLGRTNGYTF. CDR3 sequence (DNA): TGTGCTAGTGGTTTGGGGCGGACGAATGGCTACACCTTC.

The chain recombines TRBV12-3 or TRBV12-4 with TRBJ1-2; D perhaps matches TRBD1 (6 bases). The CDR3 has 14 amino acids. V was cut by 3 bases and J by 6 bases, with 14 bases left in between. CDR3 sequence: CASSFSGAQDGYTF. Written as DNA, the CDR3 is TGTGCCAGCAGTTTCTCGGGGGCTCAGGATGGCTACACCTTC.

This clonotype was found a few times. V and J are TRBV5-1 and TRBJ2-7, with TRBD2 identical over 11 bases. Germline V lookup: CDR1 SGHRS, CDR2 YFSETQ. The CDR3 is 17 residues long. V was pared by 4 bases and J by 2 bases, with 11 bases of the junction left unmatched. The CDR3 coding sequence is TGCGCCAGCAGCCGAGGACTAGCGGGCAGGGACCCCTACGAGCAGTACTTC. Protein sequence: CASSRGLAGRDPYEQYF.